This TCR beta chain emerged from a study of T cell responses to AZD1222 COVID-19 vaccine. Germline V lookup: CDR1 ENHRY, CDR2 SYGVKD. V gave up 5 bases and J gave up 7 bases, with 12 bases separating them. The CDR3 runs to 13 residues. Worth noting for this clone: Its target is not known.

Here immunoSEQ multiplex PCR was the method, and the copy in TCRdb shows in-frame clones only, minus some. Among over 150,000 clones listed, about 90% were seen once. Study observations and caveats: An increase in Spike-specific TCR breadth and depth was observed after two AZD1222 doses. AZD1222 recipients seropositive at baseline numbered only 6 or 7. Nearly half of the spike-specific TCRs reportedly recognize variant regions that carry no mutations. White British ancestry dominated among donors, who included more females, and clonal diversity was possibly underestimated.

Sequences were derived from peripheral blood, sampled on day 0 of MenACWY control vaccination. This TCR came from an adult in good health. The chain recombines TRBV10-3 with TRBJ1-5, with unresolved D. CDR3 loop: CAISPATSQPQHF. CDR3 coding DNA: TGTGCCATCAGTCCAGCGACGAGCCAGCCCCAGCATTTT.